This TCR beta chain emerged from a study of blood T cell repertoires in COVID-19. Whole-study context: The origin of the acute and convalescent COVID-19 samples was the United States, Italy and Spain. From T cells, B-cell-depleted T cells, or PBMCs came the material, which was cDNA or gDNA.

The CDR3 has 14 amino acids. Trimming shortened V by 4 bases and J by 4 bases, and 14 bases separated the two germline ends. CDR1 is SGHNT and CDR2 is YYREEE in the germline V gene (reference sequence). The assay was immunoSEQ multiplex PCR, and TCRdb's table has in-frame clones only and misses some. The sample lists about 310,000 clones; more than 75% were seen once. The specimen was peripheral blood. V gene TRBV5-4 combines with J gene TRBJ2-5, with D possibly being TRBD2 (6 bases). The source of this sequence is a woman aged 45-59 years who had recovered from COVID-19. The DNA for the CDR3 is TGTGCCAGCAGCCCGACGCGGGGCGGAGAGACCCAGTACTTC. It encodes CASSPTRGGETQYF.